The rows below give T cell receptor beta chains drawn from one sample of a study of regulatory T cells in long-lasting Graves disease. MiXCR was run by TCRdb on the multiplex PCR reads, yielding one entry per CDR3 protein. Of 300,000 to 500,000 distinct CDR3 sequences detected, around 21% appear once; the ten largest clones hold less than 25%. This sample comprised peripheral blood mononuclear cells (PBMCs), obtained when the disease was refractory, from a patient treated with antithyroid drugs. All receptors derive from a female donor with Graves disease. Each CDR3 is given with its conserved first and last residue. D genes are given only for firm matches. Not all rows give a size; the values are once, few, many and, for expanded clones, a class.

j_call d_call v_call clone_size cdr3_aa cdr3_nt
TRBJ2-7 TRBD2 TRBV20-1 . CSAAGLAGEDSYEQYF TGCAGTGCCGCGGGACTAGCGGGGGAAGACTCCTACGAGCAGTACTTC
TRBJ2-5 TRBD2 TRBV7-9 few CASSERRTSGRGETQYF TGTGCCAGCAGCGAACGCCGGACTAGCGGGAGGGGGGAGACCCAGTACTTC
TRBJ2-6 . TRBV7-2 . CASSLNAGANVLTF TGTGCCAGCAGCTTAAACGCTGGGGCCAACGTCCTGACTTTC
TRBJ2-3 TRBD2 TRBV7-2 . CASSWRLAGVQDTQYF TGTGCCAGCAGCTGGAGGCTAGCGGGAGTTCAAGATACGCAGTATTTT
TRBJ2-5 TRBD2 TRBV11-1 many CASSLASGSATQYF TGTGCCAGCAGCCTAGCTAGCGGGAGTGCGACCCAGTACTTC
TRBJ2-7 . TRBV28 many CASSLSIPGSGEQYF TGTGCCAGCAGTTTATCTATACCGGGAAGCGGAGAGCAGTACTTC
TRBJ2-3 . TRBV11-2 few CASRAGATDTQYF TGTGCCAGCAGAGCCGGAGCCACAGATACGCAGTATTTT
TRBJ2-7 . TRBV4-2 many CASSQDFSGANNEQYF TGTGCCAGCAGCCAAGATTTTTCGGGGGCGAACAACGAGCAGTACTTC
TRBJ1-5 . TRBV28 many CASSLSPGSKINQPQHF TGTGCCAGCAGTTTATCCCCAGGGAGCAAAATCAATCAGCCCCAGCATTTT
TRBJ2-5 . TRBV15 many CATSMPSETQYF TGTGCCACCAGCATGCCGTCAGAGACCCAGTACTTC
TRBJ1-6 . TRBV30 once CAWSVTVQNSPLHF TGTGCCTGGAGTGTAACAGTTCAGAATTCACCCCTCCACTTT
TRBJ1-5 . TRBV19 . CASSIVTQKNQPQHF TGTGCCAGTAGTATAGTGACACAGAAGAATCAGCCCCAGCATTTT
TRBJ2-5 TRBD2 TRBV4-3 few CASSQSAGGRETQYF TGCGCCAGCAGCCAATCTGCGGGGGGGCGGGAGACCCAGTACTTC
TRBJ1-6 TRBD1 TRBV20-1 few CSARQGAGLGHSPLHF TGCAGTGCTAGACAGGGGGCCGGGCTGGGGCATTCACCCCTCCACTTT
TRBJ1-5 . TRBV7-6 few CASSKDSNQPQHF TGTGCCAGCAGCAAGGACAGCAATCAGCCCCAGCATTTT
TRBJ1-1 . TRBV6-1 . CATAIAVNTEAFF TGTGCCACCGCCATAGCGGTGAACACTGAAGCTTTCTTT
TRBJ1-1 . TRBV4-1 few CASSQEWARGTEAFF TGCGCCAGCAGCCAAGAATGGGCACGAGGTACTGAAGCTTTCTTT
TRBJ2-7 . TRBV24-1 few CATSDAASDPPYEQYF TGTGCCACCAGTGATGCAGCTAGCGATCCCCCGTACGAGCAGTACTTC
TRBJ2-7 TRBD1 TRBV6-1 many CASSRRGGVYEQYF TGTGCCAGCAGTCGGCGAGGGGGCGTCTACGAGCAGTACTTC
TRBJ1-5 TRBD1 TRBV7-2 . CASGSQDRVFFGNQPQHF TGTGCCAGCGGATCCCAGGACAGGGTATTTTTTGGCAATCAGCCCCAGCATTTT
TRBJ1-2 TRBD1 TRBV29-1 many CSVEEGGEQGYGYTF TGCAGCGTTGAAGAGGGGGGGGAACAGGGGTATGGCTACACCTTC
TRBJ2-1 . TRBV5-4 . CASSFDRLSYNEQFF TGTGCCAGCAGCTTCGACAGGCTCTCCTACAATGAGCAGTTCTTC
TRBJ1-2 . TRBV12-3/TRBV12-4 . CASSSRASYGYTF TGTGCCAGCAGTTCGAGGGCTAGCTATGGCTACACCTTC
TRBJ1-1 TRBD1 TRBV12-3/TRBV12-4 many CASSGGTGGRAFF TGTGCCAGCAGTGGGGGGACAGGGGGTAGAGCTTTCTTT
TRBJ2-5 TRBD2 TRBV20-1 . CSARGLAGVSETQYF TGCAGTGCTAGAGGACTAGCGGGAGTTTCAGAGACCCAGTACTTC
TRBJ2-5 . TRBV20-1 . CSARIQVAQETQYF TGCAGTGCTAGAATTCAAGTAGCTCAAGAGACCCAGTACTTC
TRBJ2-7 . TRBV6-5 many CASSYSIGGQPIYEQYF TGTGCCAGCAGTTACTCTATCGGGGGGCAACCCATCTACGAGCAGTACTTC
TRBJ2-5 . TRBV30 many CAWSVLELETQYF TGTGCCTGGAGTGTACTCGAGCTGGAGACCCAGTACTTC
TRBJ2-2 TRBD1 TRBV28 few CASRSDRVGELFF TGTGCCAGCAGATCCGACAGGGTCGGGGAGCTGTTTTTT
TRBJ2-3 . TRBV7-9 . CASSLAQNTQYF TGTGCCAGCAGCTTAGCCCAGAATACGCAGTATTTT
TRBJ1-5 . TRBV19 few CASSIGQNGGPQHF TGTGCCAGTAGTATCGGACAGAACGGGGGGCCCCAGCATTTT
TRBJ2-7 . TRBV28 many CASSLFSYEQYF TGTGCCAGCAGTTTGTTCTCCTACGAGCAGTACTTC
TRBJ2-5 TRBD2 TRBV29-1 few CSAGGANQETQYF TGCAGCGCGGGGGGGGCTAATCAAGAGACCCAGTACTTC
TRBJ1-1 . TRBV12-3/TRBV12-4 . CAISIGGSNTETFF TGTGCCATTTCGATTGGGGGATCGAACACTGAAACTTTCTTT
TRBJ2-6 . TRBV5-1 few CASSLSFRDVLTF TGCGCCAGCAGCTTGTCCTTTAGGGACGTCCTGACTTTC
TRBJ1-1 . TRBV20-1 few CSARPEALNTEAFF TGCAGTGCTAGGCCAGAGGCGTTGAACACTGAAGCTTTCTTT
TRBJ1-2 . TRBV6-2/TRBV6-3 . CASSYSGLNYGYTF TGTGCCAGCAGTTACTCGGGACTTAACTATGGCTACACCTTC
TRBJ2-7 . TRBV11-2 many CASSSSVGGKSYEQYF TGTGCCAGCAGCTCCTCGGTAGGCGGGAAGAGTTACGAGCAGTACTTC
TRBJ1-2 . TRBV6-5 many CASSYSGGSNYGYTF TGTGCCAGCAGTTATTCCGGGGGCTCCAACTATGGCTACACCTTC
TRBJ2-5 TRBD1 TRBV7-9 . CASSDRGPQETQYF TGTGCCAGCAGCGACAGGGGGCCCCAAGAGACCCAGTACTTC
TRBJ2-1 TRBD1 TRBV2 . CASSEALLRDRVYDEQFF TGTGCCAGCAGTGAAGCCCTACTGAGGGACAGGGTATACGATGAGCAGTTCTTC
TRBJ2-5 . TRBV12-3/TRBV12-4 many CASSSTGWGQTQYF TGTGCCAGCAGTTCGACAGGATGGGGGCAGACCCAGTACTTC
TRBJ2-7 . TRBV19 . CASSDPDSTYEQYF TGTGCCAGTAGTGACCCGGACAGTACCTACGAGCAGTACTTC
TRBJ1-1 TRBD1 TRBV6-1 many CASSPDRDEGTEAFF TGTGCCAGCAGTCCGGACAGGGACGAGGGCACTGAAGCTTTCTTT
TRBJ2-7 TRBD1 TRBV20-1 few CSARDPGTGGYEQYF TGCAGTGCTAGAGATCCCGGGACAGGGGGCTACGAGCAGTACTTC
TRBJ1-3 . TRBV10-3 . CASGAGNTIYF TGTGCCTCGGGGGCTGGAAACACCATATATTTT